One sample yielded the 25 T cell receptor beta chains listed below, sequenced in a study of cytomegalovirus exposure and HLA in healthy donors (TCRdb year 2017). Receptors were amplified or captured by the immunoSEQ multiplex PCR assay. For the multiplex PCR, a mixture combining 60 forward primers for TCR Vbeta segments and 13 reverse primers for TCR Jbeta segments was used. Imported from immuneACCESS, the table was reduced by TCRdb to in-frame sequences with V and J called. These copies leave out some clones; in studies compared against another copy, an unresolved V gene accounts for under half, and the cause of the remainder is not known. This sample's table carries 95,000 to 150,000 clones. The ten biggest clones cover about 3.5% of the sample. Sequencing input: PBMCs. The source is a man between 18 and 29 years old in good health and CMV-seronegative.

Comment on this clone: The same CDR3 arises from other DNA sequences in this sample as well. The gene calls are TRBV6-6 and TRBJ1-2; TRBD1 matches 7 bases. Germline V lookup: CDR1 MNHNY, CDR2 SVGAGI (reference sequence). CDR3 size: 14 residues. With V trimmed by 0 bases and J by 2 bases, 0 bases remained unmatched. The CDR3 region has the DNA TGTGCCAGCAGTTACTCGACAGGGAACTATGGCTACACCTTC. Translated, it gives CASSYSTGNYGYTF.

V gene TRBV10-1 combines with J gene TRBJ2-7; TRBD1 might be the D (6 bases). The V gene's germline CDR1 is WNHNN and CDR2 SYGVQD (reference sequence). The CDR3 has 13 amino acids. V was trimmed by 5 bases and J by 6 bases, leaving 14 bases between them. The CDR3 loop reads CASSSIKGVEQYF. CDR3 bases: TGCGCCAGCAGTTCTATTAAGGGGGTCGAGCAGTACTTC.

The chain is built from TRBV2 and TRBJ1-6; 8 nucleotides align to TRBD1. Germline CDR1 reads SNHLY; CDR2 reads FYNNEI. V shed 7 bases, J shed 8 bases, and the junction held 4 bases outside the gene matches. The CDR3 runs 13 residues. CDR3 nucleotides: TGTGCCAGCACCCCGGACAGGGATTCACCCCTCCACTTT. It codes for CASTPDRDSPLHF. Supplemented by reference TRBV2 and TRBJ1-6, the full variable domain reads EPEVTQTPSHQVTQMGQEVILRCVPISNHLYFYWYRQILGQKVEFLVSFYNNEISEKSEIFDDQFSVERPDGSNFTLKIRSTKLEDSAMYFCASTPDRDSPLHFGNGTRLTVT.

The J gene is TRBJ2-7, the V gene TRBV28; maybe TRBD1 (5 bases). The CDR3 totals 12 residues. Germline CDR1 is MDHEN and CDR2 is SYDVKM. The germline V and J ends were trimmed by 5 bases and 3 bases, with 8 bases remaining between them. CDR3 sequence (DNA): TGTGCCAGCAGTCCCCAGGGCTACGAGCAGTACTTC. Encoded protein: CASSPQGYEQYF.

The chain links TRBV28 to TRBJ2-7; no reliable D call. The CDR3 loop spans 16 amino acids. Trimming cost V 7 bases and J 2 bases, with 21 bases left between them. The germline gives CDR1 MDHEN, CDR2 SYDVKM. This chain's CDR3 is CASNPHRGQATYEQYF. The CDR3 DNA reads TGTGCCAGCAACCCCCACCGTGGGCAGGCGACCTACGAGCAGTACTTC.

CDR3 bases: TGTGCCAGCAGCTTTAATAATGAAAAACTGTTTTTT. Protein product: CASSFNNEKLFF. The chain combines TRBV7-9 with TRBJ1-4; D is undetermined. The CDR3 loop spans 12 amino acids. Germline CDR1 and CDR2: SEHNR and FQNEAQ (reference sequence). V lost 3 bases to trimming and J lost 4 bases, with 3 bases between them.

The chain recombines TRBV28 with TRBJ1-2, with D maybe TRBD1 (6 bases). CDR3 length: 12 residues. The ends were cut back, 5 bases at V and 8 bases at J, with 12 bases in the middle. Per germline, CDR1 MDHEN and CDR2 SYDVKM. The CDR3: CASSPLTGGYTF. CDR3 sequence (DNA): TGTGCCAGCAGTCCTCTGACAGGCGGCTACACCTTC.

V usage is TRBV30 and J usage is TRBJ1-4; D gene uncertain. The CDR3 totals 13 residues. Trimming removed 4 bases from V and 5 bases from J, with 11 bases in between. The germline V gene has CDR1 GTSNPN and CDR2 SVGIG (reference sequence). CDR3 sequence (DNA): TGTGCCTGGAATGCCAGGTGGAATGAAAAACTGTTTTTT. It codes for CAWNARWNEKLFF.

CDR3 loop: CASSDSGLRTYEQFF. The DNA of the CDR3 is TGTGCCAGCAGTGATTCCGGACTCCGGACCTATGAGCAGTTCTTC. The chain employs TRBV25-1 and TRBJ2-1, with D maybe TRBD2 (5 bases). The germline V and J ends were trimmed by 3 bases and 8 bases, with 17 bases remaining between them. The CDR3 runs to 15 residues. Germline V gene lookup returns CDR1 MGHDK and CDR2 SYGVNS. The full variable domain, in which reference TRBV25-1 and TRBJ2-1 provide the parts outside the CDR3, is EADIYQTPRYLVIGTGKKITLECSQTMGHDKMYWYQQDPGMELHLIHYSYGVNSTEKGDLSSESTVSRIRTEHFPLTLESARPSHTSQYLCASSDSGLRTYEQFFGPGTRLTVL.

The chain joins TRBV28 to TRBJ1-1; D remains ambiguous. CDR3 length equals 15 residues. Germline V gives CDR1 MDHEN, CDR2 SYDVKM. V lost 6 bases and J lost 2, with 16 bases in between. CDR3 amino acids: CASRRGRGINTEAFF. The CDR3 nucleotides are TGTGCCAGCAGAAGAGGGAGAGGGATCAACACTGAAGCTTTCTTT. The full variable domain, its missing parts supplied by reference TRBV28 and TRBJ1-1, is DVKVTQSSRYLVKRTGEKVFLECVQDMDHENMFWYRQDPGLGLRLIYFSYDVKMKEKGDIPEGYSVSREKKERFSLILESASTNQTSMYLCASRRGRGINTEAFFGQGTRLTVV.

The J gene is TRBJ2-5, the V gene TRBV7-9, with TRBD1 matching 7 bases. TRBJ2-7 matches the DNA end more closely, so the J call is doubtful. The germline V gene encodes CDR1 SEHNR and CDR2 FQNEAQ (reference sequence). This CDR3 spans 15 amino acids. CDR3 nucleotide sequence: TGTGCCAGCAGCTCCGGACAGGAAGCCTCCTACGAGCAGTACTTC. Protein: CASSSGQEASYEQYF.

The chain couples TRBV6-6 to TRBJ2-7, with D possibly matching TRBD2 (5 bases). In germline, CDR1 is MNHNY, CDR2 SVGAGI (reference sequence). This CDR3 has 14 amino acids. Trimming stripped 2 bases from V and 5 bases from J, with 13 bases between. The CDR3 spells CASSYALPGNEQYF. CDR3 in DNA: TGTGCCAGCAGTTACGCCCTACCGGGGAACGAGCAGTACTTC.

V gene TRBV19 combines with J gene TRBJ1-4; possible D gene TRBD1, 5 bases. The CDR3 contains 15 residues. The germline V gene encodes CDR1 LNHDA and CDR2 SQIVND (reference sequence). V gave up 7 bases and J gave up 0 bases, with 12 bases separating them. The CDR3 nucleotides read TGTGCCAGTAACGGGGGTTTCGCAACTAATGAAAAACTGTTTTTT. Residues: CASNGGFATNEKLFF. Looking up the rest from reference TRBV19 and TRBJ1-4 gives the full variable domain: DGGITQSPKYLFRKEGQNVTLSCEQNLNHDAMYWYRQDPGQGLRLIYYSQIVNDFQKGDIAEGYSVSREKKESFPLTVTSAQKNPTAFYLCASNGGFATNEKLFFGSGTQLSVL.

The chain combines TRBV10-1 with TRBJ2-3; TRBD2 agrees at 11 bases. Germline V lookup: CDR1 WNHNN, CDR2 SYGVQD (reference sequence). This CDR3 region has 14 residues. Germline trimming cut 8 bases from V and 2 bases from J; bases unmatched to any gene: 3. The CDR3 reads CASSTSGTTDTQYF. The CDR3 DNA reads TGCGCCAGCTCGACTAGCGGGACCACAGATACGCAGTATTTT.

V usage is TRBV5-4 and J usage is TRBJ1-3; 8 bases map to TRBD1. This CDR3 spans 14 amino acids. Germline assignment: CDR1 SGHNT and CDR2 YYREEE (reference sequence). The ends lost 4 bases at V and 4 bases at J; junction bases unmatched: 4. The chain's CDR3 is CASSPRTGGNTIYF. The CDR3 nucleotides read TGTGCCAGCAGCCCGAGGACAGGGGGAAACACCATATATTTT.

V is TRBV4-1 and J is TRBJ2-5; D unclear. The CDR3 spans 11 residues. Per germline, CDR1 MGHRA and CDR2 YSYEKL. Deletions cut 2 bases from V and 7 bases from J, with 5 bases between. This CDR3 is CASSQRGTQYF. The CDR3, as DNA: TGCGCCAGCAGCCAAAGAGGGACCCAGTACTTC.

The chain is built from TRBV5-1 and TRBJ1-2; 9 nucleotides match TRBD1. This CDR3 region has 16 residues. CDR1 is SGHRS, CDR2 YFSETQ, per germline. Germline trimming cut 4 bases from V and 5 bases from J; bases unmatched to any gene: 12. The CDR3 region has the DNA TGCGCCAGCAGCCCGGGGGGACAGGGAGTAATATATGGCTACACCTTC. Protein: CASSPGGQGVIYGYTF.

The chain uses TRBV10-3 and TRBJ2-1; 12 nucleotides match TRBD1. This CDR3 is 14 amino acids long. CDR1 ENHRY and CDR2 SYGVKD come from the germline V gene. J lost 6 bases, V lost 8 bases, and 5 bases had no gene match. CDR3 nucleotides: TGTGCCATCGATGGGACAGGGGGCCCCAATGAGCAGTTCTTC. It specifies CAIDGTGGPNEQFF.

V gene TRBV30 combines with J gene TRBJ1-3; no clear D. The V end was cut by 7 bases, the J end by 0 bases, with 13 bases between. CDR3 size: 14 residues. Germline loops: CDR1 GTSNPN, CDR2 SVGIG (reference sequence). The CDR3 bases are TGTGCCTCCTCCCTTACAGACTCTGGAAACACCATATATTTT. Translated, it gives CASSLTDSGNTIYF.

The chain recombines TRBV10-2 with TRBJ1-6; D not resolved. V lost 7 bases and J 7 bases, leaving 14 bases between the germline ends. Germline V gene data show CDR1 as WSHSY and CDR2 as SAAADI. CDR3 length: 14 residues. In DNA form, the CDR3 reads TGCGCCAGCAATAGGGAGGGAAGGAATTCACCCCTCCACTTT. Its protein product is CASNREGRNSPLHF.

This chain uses TRBV14 with TRBJ2-3, with a tentative D call TRBD1 (5 bases). Looked up from germline, CDR1 is SGHDN and CDR2 is FVKESK. Trimming stripped 3 bases from V and 3 bases from J, with 19 bases between. The CDR3 extends over 17 amino acids. CDR3 sequence (DNA): TGTGCCAGCAGCCATTACGAGCCGTCTAAGGGGACAGATACGCAGTATTTT. As protein: CASSHYEPSKGTDTQYF.

V is TRBV5-1 and J is TRBJ1-1; no firm D call. The CDR3 runs to 14 residues. V was shortened by 0 bases and J by 1 base, with 7 bases between the two germline ends. CDR1 is SGHRS and CDR2 is YFSETQ in the germline V gene. DNA of the CDR3: TGCGCCAGCAGCTTGGAGGCGGGGAACACTGAAGCTTTCTTT. It specifies CASSLEAGNTEAFF.

The chain links TRBV6-5 to TRBJ1-5; a possible D gene is TRBD1 (6 bases). The CDR3 has 15 amino acids. CDR1 and CDR2 from the germline V gene are MNHEY and SVGAGI. V was clipped by 6 bases and J by 0 bases, with 12 bases between them. Written as DNA, the CDR3 is TGTGCCAGCAGACCCGGACAGACTAGCAATCAGCCCCAGCATTTT. Residues: CASRPGQTSNQPQHF.

The gene calls are TRBV5-1 and TRBJ2-1; 7 bases fit TRBD2. V gave up 3 bases and J gave up 9 bases; unmatched junction bases: 15. Germline V gene sequence: CDR1 SGHRS, CDR2 YFSETQ. The CDR3 loop spans 16 amino acids. CDR3 in amino acids: CASSSAGTTALSEQFF. CDR3 in DNA: TGCGCCAGCAGCTCCGCCGGGACTACGGCCCTCAGTGAGCAGTTCTTC.

The chain couples TRBV18 to TRBJ1-2; a possible D gene is TRBD1 (6 bases). Germline V gives CDR1 KGHSH, CDR2 LQKENI. V was shortened by 0 bases and J by 4 bases, with 12 bases between the two germline ends. The CDR3 length is 15 residues. The chain's CDR3 is CASSPPTGPFYGYTF. CDR3 sequence (DNA): TGTGCCAGCTCACCACCGACAGGACCCTTCTATGGCTACACCTTC.